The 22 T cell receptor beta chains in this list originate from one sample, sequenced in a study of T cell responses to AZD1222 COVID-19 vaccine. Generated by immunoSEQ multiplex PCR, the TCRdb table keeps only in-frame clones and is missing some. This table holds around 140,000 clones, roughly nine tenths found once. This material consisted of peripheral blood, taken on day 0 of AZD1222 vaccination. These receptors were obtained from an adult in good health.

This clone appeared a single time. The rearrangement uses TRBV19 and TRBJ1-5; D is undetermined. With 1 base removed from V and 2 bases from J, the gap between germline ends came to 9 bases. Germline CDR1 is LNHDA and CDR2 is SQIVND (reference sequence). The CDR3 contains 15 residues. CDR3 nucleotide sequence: TGTGCCAGTAGTATAGTATCCACTGGCAATCAGCCCCAGCATTTT. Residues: CASSIVSTGNQPQHF.

CDR3 sequence: CASSFSNGEQYF. The CDR3 DNA is TGTGCCAGCAGCTTTTCTAACGGCGAGCAGTACTTC. V and J are TRBV7-9 and TRBJ2-7; D uncertain. CDR1 and CDR2 (germline): SEHNR, FQNEAQ (reference sequence). The CDR3 contains 12 residues. The V and J ends lost 3 bases and 6 bases respectively, with 9 bases between them. Looking up the rest from reference TRBV7-9 and TRBJ2-7 gives the full variable domain: DTGVSQNPRHKITKRGQNVTFRCDPISEHNRLYWYRQTLGQGPEFLTYFQNEAQLEKSRLLSDRFSAERPKGSFSTLEIQRTEQGDSAMYLCASSFSNGEQYFGPGTRLTVT.

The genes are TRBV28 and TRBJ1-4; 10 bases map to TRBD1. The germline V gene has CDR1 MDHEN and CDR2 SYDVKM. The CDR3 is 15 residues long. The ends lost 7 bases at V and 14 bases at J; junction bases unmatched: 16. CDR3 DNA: TGTGCCAGCACCGAATCCCGACAGGGGGCTATATTGCTGTTTTTT. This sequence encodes CASTESRQGAILLFF.

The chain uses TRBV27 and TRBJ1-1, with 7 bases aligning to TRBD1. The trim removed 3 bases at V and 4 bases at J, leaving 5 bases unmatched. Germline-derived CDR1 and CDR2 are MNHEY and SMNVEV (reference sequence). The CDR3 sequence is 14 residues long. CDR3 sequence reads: CASSFGPGGTEAFF. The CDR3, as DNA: TGTGCCAGCAGTTTTGGGCCAGGGGGCACTGAAGCTTTCTTT.

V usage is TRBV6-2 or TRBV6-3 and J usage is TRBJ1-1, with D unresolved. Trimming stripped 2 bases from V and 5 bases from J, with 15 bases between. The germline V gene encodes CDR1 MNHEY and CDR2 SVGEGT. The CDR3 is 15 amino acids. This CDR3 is CASSYAGRYGTEAFF. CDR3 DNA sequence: TGTGCCAGCAGTTACGCAGGCAGGTACGGTACTGAAGCTTTCTTT.

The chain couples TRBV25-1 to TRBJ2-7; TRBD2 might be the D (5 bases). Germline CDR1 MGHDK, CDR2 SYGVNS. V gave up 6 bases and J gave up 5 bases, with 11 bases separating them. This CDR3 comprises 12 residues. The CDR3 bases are TGTGCCAGCAGCGTGGAGGTAGACGAGCAGTACTTC. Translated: CASSVEVDEQYF.

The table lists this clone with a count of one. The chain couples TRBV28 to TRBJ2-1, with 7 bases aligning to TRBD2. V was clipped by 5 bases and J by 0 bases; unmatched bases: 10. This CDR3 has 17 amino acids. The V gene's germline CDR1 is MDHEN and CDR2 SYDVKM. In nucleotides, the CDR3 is TGTGCCAGCAGTCCCTGGTTAGTAGCGGGCTCCTACAATGAGCAGTTCTTC. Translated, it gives CASSPWLVAGSYNEQFF. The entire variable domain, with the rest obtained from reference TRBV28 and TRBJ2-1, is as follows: DVKVTQSSRYLVKRTGEKVFLECVQDMDHENMFWYRQDPGLGLRLIYFSYDVKMKEKGDIPEGYSVSREKKERFSLILESASTNQTSMYLCASSPWLVAGSYNEQFFGPGTRLTVL.

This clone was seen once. The CDR3 nucleotides read TGCGCCAGCAGCTTAAGGGTCGGTCAGCCCCAGCATTTT. It specifies CASSLRVGQPQHF. This chain uses TRBV5-1 with TRBJ1-5; D is unclear. Trimming left V 2 bases short and J 6 bases short, with 9 bases between. Germline CDR1 and CDR2: SGHRS and YFSETQ. The CDR3 is 13 amino acids.

In nucleotides, the CDR3 is TGTGCCAGCAGCTTGTTCGGGGGCCTTAAGGATGATGGCTACACCTTC. It is translated as CASSLFGGLKDDGYTF. This sequence joins TRBV5-6 and TRBJ1-2; tentative D call: TRBD1 (6 bases). Per germline, CDR1 SGHDT and CDR2 YYEEEE. V lost 1 base to trimming and J lost 6 bases, with 19 bases between them. This CDR3 spans 16 amino acids.

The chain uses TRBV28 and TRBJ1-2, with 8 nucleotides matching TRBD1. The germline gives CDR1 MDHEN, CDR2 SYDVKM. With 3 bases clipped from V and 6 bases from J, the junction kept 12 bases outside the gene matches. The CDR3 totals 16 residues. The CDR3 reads CASSFVGTGKGNGYTF. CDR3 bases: TGTGCCAGCAGTTTTGTCGGGACAGGCAAGGGAAATGGCTACACCTTC.

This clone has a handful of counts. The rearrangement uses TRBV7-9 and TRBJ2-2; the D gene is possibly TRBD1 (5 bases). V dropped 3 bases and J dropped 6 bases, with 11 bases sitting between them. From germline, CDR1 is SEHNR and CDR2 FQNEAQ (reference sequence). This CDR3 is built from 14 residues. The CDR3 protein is CASSFKGVAGELFF. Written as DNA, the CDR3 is TGTGCCAGCAGCTTTAAAGGGGTCGCCGGGGAGCTGTTTTTT.

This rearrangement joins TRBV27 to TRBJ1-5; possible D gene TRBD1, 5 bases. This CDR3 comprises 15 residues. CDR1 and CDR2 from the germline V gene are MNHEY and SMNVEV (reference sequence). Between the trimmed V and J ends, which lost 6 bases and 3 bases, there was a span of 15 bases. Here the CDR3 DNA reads TGTGCCAGCAGAGATCTAAGACAGAACAATCAGCCCCAGCATTTT. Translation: CASRDLRQNNQPQHF.

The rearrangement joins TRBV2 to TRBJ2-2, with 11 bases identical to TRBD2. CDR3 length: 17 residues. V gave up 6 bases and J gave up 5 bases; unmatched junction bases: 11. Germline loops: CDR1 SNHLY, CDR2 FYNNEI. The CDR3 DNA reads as TGTGCCAGCAGCCGGACTAGCGGGCGGCTGGGGACCGGGGAGCTGTTTTTT. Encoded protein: CASSRTSGRLGTGELFF. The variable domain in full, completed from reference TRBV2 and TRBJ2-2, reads EPEVTQTPSHQVTQMGQEVILRCVPISNHLYFYWYRQILGQKVEFLVSFYNNEISEKSEIFDDQFSVERPDGSNFTLKIRSTKLEDSAMYFCASSRTSGRLGTGELFFGEGSRLTVL.

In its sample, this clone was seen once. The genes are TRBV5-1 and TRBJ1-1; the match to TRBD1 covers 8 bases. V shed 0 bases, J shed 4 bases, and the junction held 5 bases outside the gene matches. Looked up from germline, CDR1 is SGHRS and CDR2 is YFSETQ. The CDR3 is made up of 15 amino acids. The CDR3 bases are TGCGCCAGCAGCTTGGGTGACAGGGGATCCACTGAAGCTTTCTTT. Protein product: CASSLGDRGSTEAFF.

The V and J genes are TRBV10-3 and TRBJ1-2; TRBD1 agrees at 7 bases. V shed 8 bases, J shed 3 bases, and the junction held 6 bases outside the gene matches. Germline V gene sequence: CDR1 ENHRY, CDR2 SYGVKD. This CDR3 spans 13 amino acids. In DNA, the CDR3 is TGTGCCATCCACGGACAGGCCTACTATGGCTACACCTTC. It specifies CAIHGQAYYGYTF.

As DNA, the CDR3 is TGTGCCAGCAGTGACTTATTAACAGGGGCAGATACGCAGTATTTT. It codes for CASSDLLTGADTQYF. This sequence joins TRBV6-4 and TRBJ2-3; 7 bases match TRBD1. V trimming: 1 base; J trimming: 4 bases; junction bases outside the gene matches: 5. The germline V gene encodes CDR1 MRHNA and CDR2 SNTAGT. The CDR3 is 15 residues long.

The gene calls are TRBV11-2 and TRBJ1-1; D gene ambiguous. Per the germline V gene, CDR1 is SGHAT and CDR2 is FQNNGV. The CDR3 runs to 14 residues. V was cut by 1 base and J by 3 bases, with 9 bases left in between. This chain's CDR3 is CASSLGAWHTEAFF. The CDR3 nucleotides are TGTGCCAGCAGCTTAGGGGCTTGGCACACTGAAGCTTTCTTT.

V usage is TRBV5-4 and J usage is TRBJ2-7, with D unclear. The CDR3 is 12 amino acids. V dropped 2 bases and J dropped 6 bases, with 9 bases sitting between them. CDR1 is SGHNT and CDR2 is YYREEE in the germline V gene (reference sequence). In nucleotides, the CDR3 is TGTGCCAGCAGCTTCGCACCGGGCGAGCAGTACTTC. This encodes CASSFAPGEQYF. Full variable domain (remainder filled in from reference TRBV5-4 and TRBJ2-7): ETGVTQSPTHLIKTRGQQVTLRCSSQSGHNTVSWYQQALGQGPQFIFQYYREEENGRGNFPPRFSGLQFPNYSSELNVNALELDDSALYLCASSFAPGEQYFGPGTRLTVT.

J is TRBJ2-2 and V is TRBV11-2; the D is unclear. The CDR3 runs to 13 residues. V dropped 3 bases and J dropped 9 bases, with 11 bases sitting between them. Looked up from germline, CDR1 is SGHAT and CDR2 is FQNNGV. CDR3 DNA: TGTGCCAGCAGCTTCGTAGGGTCCAGGGAGCTGTTTTTT. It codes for CASSFVGSRELFF.

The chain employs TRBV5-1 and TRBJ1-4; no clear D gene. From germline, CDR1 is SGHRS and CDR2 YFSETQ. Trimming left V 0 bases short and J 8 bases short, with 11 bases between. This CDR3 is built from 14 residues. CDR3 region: CASSLGHLGEKLFF. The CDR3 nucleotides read TGCGCCAGCAGCTTGGGACATTTAGGAGAAAAACTGTTTTTT.

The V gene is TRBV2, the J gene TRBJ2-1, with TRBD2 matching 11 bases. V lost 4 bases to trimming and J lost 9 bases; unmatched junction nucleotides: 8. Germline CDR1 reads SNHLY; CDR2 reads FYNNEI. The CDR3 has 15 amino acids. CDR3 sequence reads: CASSAVAGGPSEQFF. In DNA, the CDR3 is TGTGCCAGCAGTGCGGTAGCGGGAGGGCCCAGTGAGCAGTTCTTC.

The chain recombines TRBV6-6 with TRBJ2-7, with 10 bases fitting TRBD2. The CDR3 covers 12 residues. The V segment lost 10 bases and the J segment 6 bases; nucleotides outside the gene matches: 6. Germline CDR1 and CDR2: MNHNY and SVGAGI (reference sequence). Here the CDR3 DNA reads TGTGCCACCGGAGGGACTAGCGTCGAGCAGTACTTC. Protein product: CATGGTSVEQYF.